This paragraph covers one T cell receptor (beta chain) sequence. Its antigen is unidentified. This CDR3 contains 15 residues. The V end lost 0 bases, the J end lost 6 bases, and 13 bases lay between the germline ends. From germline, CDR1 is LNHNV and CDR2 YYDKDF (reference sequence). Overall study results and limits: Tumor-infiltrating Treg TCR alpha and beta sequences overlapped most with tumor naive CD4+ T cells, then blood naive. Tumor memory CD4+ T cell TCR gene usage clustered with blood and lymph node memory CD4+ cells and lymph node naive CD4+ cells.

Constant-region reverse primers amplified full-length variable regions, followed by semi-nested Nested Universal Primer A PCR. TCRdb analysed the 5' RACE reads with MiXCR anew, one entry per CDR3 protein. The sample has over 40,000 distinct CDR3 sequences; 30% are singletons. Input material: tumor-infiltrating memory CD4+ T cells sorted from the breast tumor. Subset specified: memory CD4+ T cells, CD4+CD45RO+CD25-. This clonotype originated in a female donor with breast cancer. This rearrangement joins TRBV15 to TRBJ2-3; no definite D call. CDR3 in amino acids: CATSRDQSSDDTQYF. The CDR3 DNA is TGTGCCACCAGCAGAGACCAGTCCTCCGATGATACGCAGTATTTT. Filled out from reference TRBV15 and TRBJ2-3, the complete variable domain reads DAMVIQNPRYQVTQFGKPVTLSCSQTLNHNVMYWYQQKSSQAPKLLFHYYDKDFNNEADTPDNFQSRRPNTSFCFLDIRSPGLGDTAMYLCATSRDQSSDDTQYFGPGTRLTVL.